Each of the 2 T cell receptor beta chains below was sequenced from the same sample in a study of cytomegalovirus exposure and HLA in healthy donors. PCR was performed using 60 Vbeta and 13 Jbeta primers. Here immunoSEQ multiplex PCR was the method, and the copy in TCRdb shows in-frame clones only, minus some. The sample data list about 25,000 clones. The sample taken for sequencing was PBMCs. The receptor source for this set is a male donor in good health and CMV-seropositive.

V is TRBV28 and J is TRBJ1-6; D gene ambiguous. The ends were cut back, 3 bases at V and 10 bases at J, with 7 bases in the middle. The CDR3 extends over 12 amino acids. Per germline, CDR1 MDHEN and CDR2 SYDVKM. The CDR3 bases are TGTGCCAGCAGTTTTTTAAAATCACCCCTCCACTTT. Its protein is CASSFLKSPLHF.

The chain couples TRBV2 to TRBJ1-1; tentatively, D is TRBD1 (5 bases). V gave up 6 bases and J gave up 4 bases, with 15 bases separating them. The germline CDR1 and CDR2 sequences are SNHLY and FYNNEI. The CDR3 is made up of 14 amino acids. The CDR3 loop is CASRGHTWGTEAFF. The CDR3 region has the DNA TGTGCCAGCAGAGGACATACCTGGGGCACTGAAGCTTTCTTT.